Sequencing of this TCR beta chain was carried out in a study of blood T cell repertoires in COVID-19. At the level of the study: T cells, B-cell-depleted T cells, or PBMCs supplied cDNA or gDNA.

Germline V CDR1 and CDR2: MNHEY, SVGAGI. CDR3 size: 11 residues. The V end lost 7 bases, the J end lost 1 base, and 4 bases lay between the germline ends. Measured with immunoSEQ multiplex PCR; TCRdb has only the in-frame clones, and not every one. The data contain roughly 180,000 clones, 65% to 85% of them singletons. The rearrangement links TRBV6-5 to TRBJ1-1, with D unclear. The clonotype comes from a woman in her 30s with acute or convalescent COVID-19. Sequenced sample: peripheral blood. CDR3 sequence (DNA): TGTGCCAGCAATAAGAACACTGAAGCTTTCTTT. It yields the protein CASNKNTEAFF.